Below are 21 T cell receptor beta chains sequenced from a single sample in a study of OX40 agonist ivuxolimab in advanced cancers. Libraries were prepared by immunoSEQ multiplex PCR; TCRdb keeps only in-frame clonotypes and omits some of them. The data hold around 100,000 clones, with approximately 90% observed a single time. The source was CD4+ or CD8+ T cells sorted from blood, collected in a trial of the OX40 agonist ivuxolimab. Receptors were obtained from an adult with an advanced solid tumor such as melanoma, head and neck, liver or kidney cancer.

This CDR3 reads CASSSDSSSYEQYF. Written as DNA, the CDR3 is TGTGCCAGCAGCTCGGACAGTTCCTCCTACGAGCAGTACTTC. V and J are TRBV7-3 and TRBJ2-7, with D possibly TRBD1 on 6 matching bases. V dropped 4 bases and J dropped 0 bases, with 10 bases sitting between them. Looked up from germline, CDR1 is SGHTA and CDR2 is FQGTGA. The CDR3 has 14 residues.

This clone has just one count. V usage is TRBV7-9 and J usage is TRBJ2-7, with 9 bases fitting TRBD2. The CDR3 length is 16 residues. The trim removed 5 bases at V and 8 bases at J, leaving 16 bases unmatched. Per germline, CDR1 SEHNR and CDR2 FQNEAQ (reference sequence). CDR3 nucleotides: TGTGCCAGCAGCCCATCTCTAGCGGGGAGGCCCCTGAAGCAGTACTTC. It translates to CASSPSLAGRPLKQYF.

In its sample, this clone was seen a few times. This rearrangement joins TRBV7-9 to TRBJ1-4; 7 bases agree with TRBD1. The CDR3 contains 15 residues. CDR1 and CDR2 from the germline V gene are SEHNR and FQNEAQ (reference sequence). The V and J ends lost 1 base and 4 bases, in that order; junction bases with no gene match: 3. CDR3 in amino acids: CASSLGGQINEKLFF. In DNA, the CDR3 is TGTGCCAGCAGCTTAGGGGGACAGATTAATGAAAAACTGTTTTTT.

The V call is TRBV5-1, the J call TRBJ2-3; 7 nucleotides agree with TRBD2. With V trimmed by 1 base and J by 4 bases, 15 bases remained unmatched. CDR3 length equals 18 residues. CDR1 and CDR2 (germline): SGHRS, YFSETQ. The CDR3 nucleotides read TGCGCCAGCAGCTTGAAAGTTTCTAGCGGCGGGAATGCAGATACGCAGTATTTT. Protein product: CASSLKVSSGGNADTQYF.

The chain joins TRBV4-3 to TRBJ2-2; tentatively, D is TRBD1 (6 bases). Trimming shortened V by 4 bases and J by 5 bases, and 11 bases separated the two germline ends. CDR1 and CDR2 from the germline V gene are LGHNA and YSLEER. The CDR3 loop spans 14 amino acids. The CDR3 reads CASSPNTGTGELFF. For the CDR3, the DNA is TGCGCCAGCAGCCCCAACACAGGGACCGGGGAGCTGTTTTTT.

V and J are TRBV6-1 and TRBJ1-5; the match to TRBD1 covers 8 bases. J gave up 3 bases and V 3 bases, and 4 bases lay outside the gene matches. CDR1 is MNHNS and CDR2 is SASEGT in the germline V gene. This CDR3 contains 15 residues. In DNA, the CDR3 is TGTGCCAGCAGTGACAGGGGGCTCCTCAATCAGCCCCAGCATTTT. It specifies CASSDRGLLNQPQHF.

This clone was seen a handful of times. The chain uses TRBV30 and TRBJ2-1, with D uncertain. Germline CDR1 reads GTSNPN; CDR2 reads SVGIG (reference sequence). The V end was cut by 0 bases, the J end by 7 bases, with 19 bases between. This CDR3 is built from 16 residues. The CDR3 here is CAWSVRTHSLRNEQFF. As DNA, the CDR3 is TGTGCCTGGAGTGTAAGGACCCATTCCTTAAGGAATGAGCAGTTCTTC.

The chain employs TRBV6-1 and TRBJ2-1, with 12 bases identical to TRBD2. There are 14 residues in the CDR3. V shed 6 bases and J 8 bases; nucleotides not matched to a gene: 5. CDR1 is MNHNS and CDR2 is SASEGT in the germline V gene. CDR3 nucleotide sequence: TGTGCCAGCAGAGGACTAGCGGGACCTTATGAGCAGTTCTTC. It yields the protein CASRGLAGPYEQFF.

The genes are TRBV9 and TRBJ2-3, with TRBD2 as a possible D gene (6 bases). Trimming removed 4 bases from V and 1 base from J, with 16 bases in between. This CDR3 region has 16 residues. The germline V gene has CDR1 SGDLS and CDR2 YYNGEE. For the CDR3, the DNA is TGTGCCAGCAGCTCTCCTAGCGTTATGGGCACAGATACGCAGTATTTT. This sequence encodes CASSSPSVMGTDTQYF.

For the CDR3, the DNA is TGTGCCAGCAGCCTCCCCGGACGGACCCCCTACGAGCAGTACTTC. Amino acid sequence: CASSLPGRTPYEQYF. The chain is built from TRBV11-1 and TRBJ2-7, with D unclear. Germline loops: CDR1 SGHAT, CDR2 FQDESV (reference sequence). V was pared by 5 bases and J by 2 bases, with 16 bases between. This CDR3 contains 15 residues.

The chain combines TRBV4-3 with TRBJ2-2; D is unresolved. Germline CDR1 is LGHNA and CDR2 is YSLEER. The ends were cut back, 0 bases at V and 6 bases at J, with 5 bases in the middle. The CDR3 is 13 residues long. CDR3: CASSQEVAGELFF. The CDR3 DNA is TGCGCCAGCAGCCAAGAAGTCGCCGGGGAGCTGTTTTTT.

The rearrangement uses TRBV6-5 and TRBJ2-5; maybe TRBD1 (5 bases). The CDR3 has 14 residues. The germline V and J ends were trimmed by 6 bases and 0 bases, with 11 bases remaining between them. Germline values: CDR1 MNHEY, CDR2 SVGAGI. The CDR3 spells CASRPTVNQETQYF. DNA of the CDR3: TGTGCCAGCAGACCGACAGTGAACCAAGAGACCCAGTACTTC.

This clone was seen just once. The chain links TRBV11-2 to TRBJ2-2; TRBD1 is a possible D gene (5 bases). Germline CDR1 is SGHAT and CDR2 is FQNNGV. The CDR3 totals 14 residues. Trimming left V 5 bases short and J 6 bases short, with 13 bases between. The CDR3 reads CASSPKKGAGELFF. The CDR3 bases are TGTGCCAGCAGCCCCAAGAAAGGGGCCGGGGAGCTGTTTTTT.

This sequence joins TRBV13 and TRBJ1-1; D is ambiguous. Germline V CDR1 and CDR2: PRHDT, FYEKMQ (reference sequence). Trimming removed 2 bases from V and 3 bases from J, with 7 bases in between. This CDR3 region has 13 residues. DNA of the CDR3: TGTGCCAGCAGCTTACGGAAGCACACTGAAGCTTTCTTT. Amino acids: CASSLRKHTEAFF.

This clone occurred a few times. The chain combines TRBV7-9 with TRBJ1-2; D is ambiguous. V was trimmed by 2 bases and J by 6 bases, leaving 7 bases between them. Germline CDR1 reads SEHNR; CDR2 reads FQNEAQ (reference sequence). This CDR3 has 12 amino acids. CDR3 residues: CASSLNQDGYTF. CDR3 in DNA: TGTGCCAGCAGCTTAAATCAGGATGGCTACACCTTC.

This sequence joins TRBV18 and TRBJ2-5, with D perhaps matching TRBD1 (6 bases). This CDR3 has 15 residues. The V end lost 3 bases, the J end lost 5 bases, and 16 bases lay between the germline ends. Germline-derived CDR1 and CDR2 are KGHSH and LQKENI. In nucleotides, the CDR3 is TGTGCCAGCTCACCCTTTGCAGGGGCATGGGAGACCCAGTACTTC. This sequence encodes CASSPFAGAWETQYF.

The chain is built from TRBV6-1 and TRBJ2-3; D perhaps matches TRBD2 (5 bases). V was pared by 2 bases and J by 4 bases, with 10 bases between. The CDR3 spans 14 residues. Germline V lookup: CDR1 MNHNS, CDR2 SASEGT. CDR3 loop: CASSESGRADTQYF. The CDR3 region has the DNA TGTGCCAGCAGTGAAAGCGGCCGGGCAGATACGCAGTATTTT.

The chain uses TRBV27 and TRBJ2-7; possibly TRBD1 for D (5 bases). The CDR3 contains 15 residues. From germline, CDR1 is MNHEY and CDR2 SMNVEV (reference sequence). V was trimmed by 5 bases and J by 1 base, leaving 15 bases between them. The CDR3 loop is CASSRYPDNSYEQYF. The CDR3 region has the DNA TGTGCCAGCAGTCGCTACCCGGACAATTCCTACGAGCAGTACTTC.

This chain uses TRBV27 with TRBJ2-2; D is possibly TRBD1 (6 bases). This CDR3 contains 15 residues. Germline V lookup: CDR1 MNHEY, CDR2 SMNVEV (reference sequence). V dropped 0 bases and J dropped 1 base, with 6 bases sitting between them. CDR3 region: CASSLSGQNTGELFF. CDR3 nucleotide sequence: TGTGCCAGCAGTTTATCGGGACAGAACACCGGGGAGCTGTTTTTT.

This chain connects TRBV5-8 to TRBJ2-7; D could derive from TRBD1 or TRBD2 (5 bases each). The germline CDR1 and CDR2 sequences are SGHTS and YDEGEE. This CDR3 has 16 amino acids. Trimming shortened V by 4 bases and J by 0 bases, and 17 bases separated the two germline ends. The CDR3 nucleotides read TGTGCCAGCAGCCTCGTGGGGGTGCGCAGCTCCTACGAGCAGTACTTC. It yields the protein CASSLVGVRSSYEQYF.

The CDR3 is CASSYSGGQPQHF. The CDR3 nucleotides are TGTGCCAGCAGCTACTCCGGGGGTCAGCCCCAGCATTTT. This rearrangement joins TRBV7-8 to TRBJ1-5, with a possible D match to TRBD1 (5 bases). The V end lost 4 bases, the J end lost 6 bases, and 10 bases lay between the germline ends. This CDR3 has 13 residues. The germline V gene has CDR1 SGHVS and CDR2 FQNEAQ.